What follows are 9 T cell receptor beta chains derived from one specimen sequenced in a study of shared clonotypes between healthy human individuals. Measured with immunoSEQ multiplex PCR; TCRdb has only the in-frame clones, and not every one. The table records some 530,000 clones, about 84% of them present only once. Sequenced: PBMCs. The source of these receptors is a woman between 40 and 50 years old in good health. Some clones in this sample may be carry-over from other donors' samples.

Turning to this clone: Other DNA sequences in this sample translate to the same CDR3. The V call is TRBV5-1, the J call TRBJ1-2; unclear D gene. Per the germline V gene, CDR1 is SGHRS and CDR2 is YFSETQ. Trimming took off 0 bases at V and 5 bases at J, with 8 bases between the two ends. The CDR3 is 13 residues long. The CDR3 bases are TGCGCCAGCAGCTTGGGGCCAGAGTATGGCTACACCTTC. It encodes CASSLGPEYGYTF.

The chain joins TRBV5-1 to TRBJ2-1, with D possibly TRBD2 on 6 matching bases. CDR1 and CDR2 (germline): SGHRS, YFSETQ. The V end lost 2 bases, the J end lost 5 bases, and 14 bases lay between the germline ends. The CDR3 contains 15 residues. In nucleotides, the CDR3 is TGCGCCAGCAGCTTCCGAGTCGGGAGTGACAATGAGCAGTTCTTC. Its protein is CASSFRVGSDNEQFF. Supplemented by reference TRBV5-1 and TRBJ2-1, the full variable domain reads KAGVTQTPRYLIKTRGQQVTLSCSPISGHRSVSWYQQTPGQGLQFLFEYFSETQRNKGNFPGRFSGRQFSNSRSEMNVSTLELGDSALYLCASSFRVGSDNEQFFGPGTRLTVL.

This clone has a single count. The CDR3 coding sequence is TGTGCCAGCAGTTCTCCGACAAGCTACGAGCAGTACTTC. As protein: CASSSPTSYEQYF. The chain carries TRBV28 and TRBJ2-7; no clear D. This CDR3 has 13 residues. Trimming left V 4 bases short and J 3 bases short, with 10 bases between. CDR1 is MDHEN and CDR2 is SYDVKM in the germline V gene.

This clone was seen once. This chain links TRBV18 with TRBJ1-1; 10 nucleotides align to TRBD1. Germline assignment: CDR1 KGHSH and CDR2 LQKENI. The junction had 1 base not matched to a gene; V was cut back by 3 bases and J by 6 bases. The length of the CDR3 is 13 residues. DNA of the CDR3: TGTGCCAGCTCACCTGGGACAGGGGCTGAAGCTTTCTTT. Its translation: CASSPGTGAEAFF.

J is TRBJ2-7 and V is TRBV7-3; D ambiguous. This CDR3 has 13 residues. In germline, CDR1 is SGHTA, CDR2 FQGTGA. Deletions cut 5 bases from V and 1 base from J, with 9 bases between. The CDR3 spells CASSHGPSYEQYF. The CDR3 DNA reads TGTGCCAGCAGCCACGGACCTTCCTACGAGCAGTACTTC.

The V call is TRBV7-2, the J call TRBJ1-1; D is perhaps TRBD1 (6 bases). Trimming stripped 3 bases from V and 4 bases from J, with 9 bases between. Germline loops: CDR1 SGHTA, CDR2 FQGNSA. The CDR3 loop spans 13 amino acids. The CDR3 loop reads CASSFRGGTEAFF. The CDR3 DNA sequence: TGTGCCAGCAGCTTCAGGGGAGGCACTGAAGCTTTCTTT.

The genes are TRBV7-8 and TRBJ2-3, with TRBD2 matching 8 bases. Germline assignment: CDR1 SGHVS and CDR2 FQNEAQ. The V and J ends lost 5 bases and 2 bases, in that order; junction bases with no gene match: 6. CDR3 length: 15 residues. CDR3 sequence (DNA): TGTGCCAGCAGCCCGGGGGGGGGATACACAGATACGCAGTATTTT. Its protein is CASSPGGGYTDTQYF.

This rearrangement joins TRBV5-1 to TRBJ2-5, with 14 positions matching TRBD2. The CDR3 extends over 15 amino acids. Losses at the gene ends were 4 bases for V and 4 bases for J; bases not matched to a gene: 3. Germline V gives CDR1 SGHRS, CDR2 YFSETQ. The CDR3 DNA sequence: TGCGCCAGCAGCAAGGGACTAGCGGGGGTAGAGACCCAGTACTTC. Translated: CASSKGLAGVETQYF.

The genes are TRBV7-2 and TRBJ2-5; maybe TRBD1 (5 bases). The CDR3 has 15 amino acids. Germline V CDR1 and CDR2: SGHTA, FQGNSA. Trimming removed 5 bases at V and 4 bases at J, with 17 bases between. The CDR3 region is CASSEQGLASETQYF. CDR3 DNA: TGTGCCAGCAGCGAGCAGGGCCTGGCCTCAGAGACCCAGTACTTC.